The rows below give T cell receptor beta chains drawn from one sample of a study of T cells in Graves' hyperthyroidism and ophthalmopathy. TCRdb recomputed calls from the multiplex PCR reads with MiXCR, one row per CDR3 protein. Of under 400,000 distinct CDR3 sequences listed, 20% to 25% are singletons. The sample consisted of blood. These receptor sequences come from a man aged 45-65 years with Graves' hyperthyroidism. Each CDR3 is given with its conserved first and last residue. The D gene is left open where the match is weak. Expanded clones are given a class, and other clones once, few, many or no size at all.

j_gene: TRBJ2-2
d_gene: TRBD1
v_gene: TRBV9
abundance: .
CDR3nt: TGTGCCAGCAGCGTAAGGGACAGGGGGTCCGGGGAGCTGTTTTTT
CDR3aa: CASSVRDRGSGELFF

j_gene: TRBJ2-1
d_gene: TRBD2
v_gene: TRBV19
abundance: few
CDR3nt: TGTGCCAGTAGTTCGACCCTTGGACTAGCGGGAAATGAGCAGTTCTTC
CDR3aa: CASSSTLGLAGNEQFF

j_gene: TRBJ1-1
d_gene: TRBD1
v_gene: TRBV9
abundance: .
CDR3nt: TGTGCCAGCAGCGTAGAGGACAGGGGCGGCACTGAAGCTTTCTTT
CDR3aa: CASSVEDRGGTEAFF

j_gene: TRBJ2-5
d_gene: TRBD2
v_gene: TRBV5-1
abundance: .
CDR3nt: TGCGCCAGCAGCTTGGCCCCAGCGGGATCGTGGGAGACCCAGTACTTC
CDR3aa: CASSLAPAGSWETQYF

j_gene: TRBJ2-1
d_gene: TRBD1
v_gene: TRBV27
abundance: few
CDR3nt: TGTGCCAGCAGTCTCCCCCCCCAGGGGGAAGACAATGAGCAGTTCTTC
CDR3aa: CASSLPPQGEDNEQFF

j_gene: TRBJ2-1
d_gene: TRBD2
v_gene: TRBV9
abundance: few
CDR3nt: TGTGCCAGCAGCGTAGGGCTAGCGGGGAGCTCCTACAATGAGCAGTTCTTC
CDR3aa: CASSVGLAGSSYNEQFF

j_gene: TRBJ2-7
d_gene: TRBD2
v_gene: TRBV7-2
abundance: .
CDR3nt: TGTGCCAGCAGCCTAGGGTCCGGACTAGCGGGAGCGGTGCAGTACTTC
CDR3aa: CASSLGSGLAGAVQYF

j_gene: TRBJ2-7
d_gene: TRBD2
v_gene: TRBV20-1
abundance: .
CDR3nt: TGCAGTGCTAGAGGGGCTAGCGGGAGAATCGCCGAGCAGTACTTC
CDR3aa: CSARGASGRIAEQYF

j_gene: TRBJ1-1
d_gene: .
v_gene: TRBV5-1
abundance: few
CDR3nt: TGCGCCAGCAGCTCCCTTAAACCGAACACTGAAGCTTTCTTT
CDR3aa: CASSSLKPNTEAFF

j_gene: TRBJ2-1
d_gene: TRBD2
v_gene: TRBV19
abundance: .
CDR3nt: TGTGCCAGTAGCGCTAGCGGGGGGAGCTCCTACAATGAGCAGTTCTTC
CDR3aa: CASSASGGSSYNEQFF

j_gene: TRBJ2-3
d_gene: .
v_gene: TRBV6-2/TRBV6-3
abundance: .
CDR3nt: TGTGCCAGCACGGGACAAGATCTGGATACGCAGTATTTT
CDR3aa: CASTGQDLDTQYF

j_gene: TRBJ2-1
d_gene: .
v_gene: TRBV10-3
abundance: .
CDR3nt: TGTGCCAGCTTTAGCGGTAACTACAATGAGCAGTTCTTC
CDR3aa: CASFSGNYNEQFF

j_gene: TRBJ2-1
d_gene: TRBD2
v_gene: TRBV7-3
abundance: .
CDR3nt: TGCGCCAGCAGCTCAATAGCGGGAGACTACAATGAGCAGTTCTTC
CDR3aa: CASSSIAGDYNEQFF

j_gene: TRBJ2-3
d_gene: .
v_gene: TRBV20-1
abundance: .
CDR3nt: TGCAGTGCTATGGAGGCGGCAGATACGCAGTATTTT
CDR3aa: CSAMEAADTQYF

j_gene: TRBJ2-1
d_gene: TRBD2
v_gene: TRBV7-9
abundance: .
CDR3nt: TGTGCCTCCGGGGGGATCGAGCAGTTCTTC
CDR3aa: CASGGIEQFF

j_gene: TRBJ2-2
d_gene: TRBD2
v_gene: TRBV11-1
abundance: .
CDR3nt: TGTGCCAGCAGCTTTTACGGGACTAGCGGGAGAACGCGGGAGCTGTTTTTT
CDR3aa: CASSFYGTSGRTRELFF

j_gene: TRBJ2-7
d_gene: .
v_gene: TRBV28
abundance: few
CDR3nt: TGTGCCAGCAAATCGGACATCCGGGGGGAGCAGTACTTC
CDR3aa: CASKSDIRGEQYF

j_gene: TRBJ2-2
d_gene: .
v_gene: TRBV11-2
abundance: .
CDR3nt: TGTGCCAGCAGCCCTGAGGACGGCCGGTTCGGGGAGCTGTTTTTT
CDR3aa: CASSPEDGRFGELFF

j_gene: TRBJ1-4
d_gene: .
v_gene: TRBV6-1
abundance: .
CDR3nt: TGTGCCAGCAGCGTGGGTGCAACTAATGAAAAACTGTTTTTT
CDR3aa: CASSVGATNEKLFF

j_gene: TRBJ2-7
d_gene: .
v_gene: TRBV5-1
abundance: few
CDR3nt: TGCGCCAGCAGCTCCGGGACTCAGAGCTCCTACGAGCAGTACTTC
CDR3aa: CASSSGTQSSYEQYF

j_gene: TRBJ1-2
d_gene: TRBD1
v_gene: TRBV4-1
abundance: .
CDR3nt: TGCGCCAGCAGCCAAGTACAGGGGGAAGTTGGCTACACCTTC
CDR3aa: CASSQVQGEVGYTF

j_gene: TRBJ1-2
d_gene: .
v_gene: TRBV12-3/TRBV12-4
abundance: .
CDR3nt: TGTGCCAGCAGTTTAAGGCAGGGAAGGAGCGGCTACACCTTC
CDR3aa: CASSLRQGRSGYTF

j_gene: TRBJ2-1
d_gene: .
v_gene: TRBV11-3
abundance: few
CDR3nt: TGTGCCAGCAGCTCGGGGTCCGGTGGGGTCGTGGGGAACGAGCAGTTCTTC
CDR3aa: CASSSGSGGVVGNEQFF

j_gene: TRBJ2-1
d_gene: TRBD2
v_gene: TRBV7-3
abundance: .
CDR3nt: TGCGCCAGCAGCCAAAACACTGCGACTAGCGGGAGGGCCAATGAGCAGTTCTTC
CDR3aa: CASSQNTATSGRANEQFF

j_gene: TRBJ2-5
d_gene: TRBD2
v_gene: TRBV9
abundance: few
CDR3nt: TGTGCCAGCAGCCCGGCTGACGGCGGGAGGGGAGAGACCCAGTACTTC
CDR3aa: CASSPADGGRGETQYF

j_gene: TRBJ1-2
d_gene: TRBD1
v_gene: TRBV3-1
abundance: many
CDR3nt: TGTGCCAGCAGCCAAGCCGGGACAGTGAACTATGGCTACACCTTC
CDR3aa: CASSQAGTVNYGYTF

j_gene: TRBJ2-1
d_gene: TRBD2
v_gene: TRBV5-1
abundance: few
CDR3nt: TGCGCCAGCAACCTAGCGGGTAGCTCCTACAATGAGCAGTTCTTC
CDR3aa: CASNLAGSSYNEQFF

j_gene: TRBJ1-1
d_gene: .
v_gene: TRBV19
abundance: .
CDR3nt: TGTGCCAGTACTACGGGTAATGAAGCTTTCTTT
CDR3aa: CASTTGNEAFF

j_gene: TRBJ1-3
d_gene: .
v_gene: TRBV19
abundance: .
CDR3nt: TGTGCCAGTAGTAATCAGAGGACCTCTGGAAACACCATATATTTT
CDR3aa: CASSNQRTSGNTIYF

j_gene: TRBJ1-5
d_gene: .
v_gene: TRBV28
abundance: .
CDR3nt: TGTGCCAGCAGTTTAAAAGGAAACCTTCCCTATCAGCCCCAGCATTTT
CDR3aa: CASSLKGNLPYQPQHF

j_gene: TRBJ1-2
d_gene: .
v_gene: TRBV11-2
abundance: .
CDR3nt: TGTGCCAGCAGCCAAATTCGGGGAGGCTACACCTTC
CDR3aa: CASSQIRGGYTF

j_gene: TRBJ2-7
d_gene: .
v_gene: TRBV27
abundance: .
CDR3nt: TGTGCCAGCGGCTTCCGACACGAGCAGTACTTC
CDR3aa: CASGFRHEQYF

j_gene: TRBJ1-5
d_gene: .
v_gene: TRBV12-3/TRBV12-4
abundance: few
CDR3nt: TGTGCCAGCAGCTTACAGGGTTACAATCAGCCCCAGCATTTT
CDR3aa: CASSLQGYNQPQHF

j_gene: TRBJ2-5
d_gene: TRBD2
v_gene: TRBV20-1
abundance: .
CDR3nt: TGCAGTCCTCTTACTAGCGGGACACAAGAGACCCAGTACTTC
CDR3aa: CSPLTSGTQETQYF

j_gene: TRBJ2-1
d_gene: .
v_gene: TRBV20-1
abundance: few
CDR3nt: TGCAGTGCTACCATAGCCGGTGGGGCCTACAATGAGCAGTTCTTC
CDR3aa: CSATIAGGAYNEQFF

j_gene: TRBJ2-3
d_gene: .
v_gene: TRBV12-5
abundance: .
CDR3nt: TGTGCTAGTGGTTTGGGCAGGGGGGCAGATACGCAGTATTTT
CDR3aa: CASGLGRGADTQYF

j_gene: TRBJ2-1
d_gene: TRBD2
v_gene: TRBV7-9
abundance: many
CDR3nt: TGTGCCAGCAGCCGCGGGACTACCCTTTTAAATGAGCAGTTCTTC
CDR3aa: CASSRGTTLLNEQFF

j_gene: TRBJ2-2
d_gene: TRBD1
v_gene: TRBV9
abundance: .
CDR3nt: TGTGCCAGCAGCAGCCTCACGACAGGGGGCGGACCCGGGGAGCTGTTTTTT
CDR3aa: CASSSLTTGGGPGELFF

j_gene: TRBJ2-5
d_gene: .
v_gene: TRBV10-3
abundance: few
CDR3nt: TGTGCCATCAGGAAGGACACCCAAGAGACCCAGTACTTC
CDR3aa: CAIRKDTQETQYF

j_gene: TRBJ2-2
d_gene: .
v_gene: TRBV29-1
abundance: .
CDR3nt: TGCAGCGTTTCCGTATCGAACACCGGGGAGCTGTTTTTT
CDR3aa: CSVSVSNTGELFF